A selection of T cell receptor beta chains follows, all from one sample in a study of T cells in localized non-small cell lung cancer. Libraries were prepared by immunoSEQ multiplex PCR; TCRdb keeps only in-frame clonotypes and omits some of them. This sample has under 3,500 clones; less than 40% occur once, and the top ten carry almost 8.5%. The sequencing used normal lung tissue next to the tumor, collected before any cancer treatment. These receptors were taken from a woman aged 35-70 years with stage I lung adenocarcinoma. Both conserved end residues are part of each CDR3. A D gene is named only where the DNA matches it firmly. Only part of the rows carry a size: once, few, many, or a class if the clone is expanded.

V gene,clone size,D gene,J gene,CDR3 protein,CDR3 DNA
TRBV6-8,few,.,TRBJ2-7,CASWGGIIYEQYF,TGTGCCAGCTGGGGCGGGATCATCTACGAGCAGTACTTC
TRBV28,.,.,TRBJ2-7,CASTLGDRAMREQYF,TGTGCCAGCACCTTAGGGGACCGGGCAATGAGGGAGCAGTACTTC
TRBV6-8,.,.,TRBJ1-2,CASSLGVGGYTF,TGTGCCAGCAGTTTAGGGGTGGGTGGCTACACCTTC
TRBV15,.,TRBD2,TRBJ2-1,CATSRVPEVGGYNEQFF,TGTGCCACCAGCAGAGTCCCGGAGGTGGGGGGGTACAATGAGCAGTTCTTC
TRBV6-8,.,.,TRBJ1-4,CASSSEGGSLGKLFF,TGTGCCAGCAGTTCAGAGGGGGGTTCGTTGGGAAAACTGTTTTTT
TRBV19,.,.,TRBJ1-5,CASSGRGTSPNQPQHF,TGTGCCAGTAGTGGTCGAGGAACCTCACCCAATCAGCCCCAGCATTTT
TRBV19,.,.,TRBJ2-2,CASRLRAGELFF,TGTGCCAGTAGACTTAGGGCCGGGGAGCTGTTTTTT
TRBV29-1,.,TRBD2,TRBJ2-2,CSVAREDTGELFF,TGCAGCGTTGCGCGGGAGGACACCGGGGAGCTGTTTTTT
TRBV6-8,few,TRBD2,TRBJ2-1,CASSPGTSFPIFNEQFF,TGTGCCAGCAGTCCCGGGACTAGCTTCCCGATTTTTAATGAGCAGTTCTTC
TRBV28,.,.,TRBJ1-1,CASSLFFGQEAFF,TGTGCCAGCAGTTTGTTTTTCGGACAGGAAGCTTTCTTT
TRBV14,.,TRBD1,TRBJ2-7,CASSQGYRGYEQYF,TGTGCCAGCAGCCAAGGATACAGGGGATACGAGCAGTACTTC
TRBV4-1,.,.,TRBJ1-1,CASSPLGNMNTEAFF,TGCGCCAGCAGCCCCTTAGGGAATATGAACACTGAAGCTTTCTTT
TRBV18,.,TRBD1,TRBJ2-6,CASSPTGGAGANVLTF,TGTGCCAGCTCACCCACAGGGGGCGCTGGGGCCAACGTCCTGACTTTC
TRBV1,few,.,TRBJ2-1,CTSSQDGSYNEQFF,TGCACCAGCAGCCAAGACGGCTCCTACAATGAGCAGTTCTTC
TRBV5-1,.,.,TRBJ2-3,CASSLVSGGGGRTDTQYF,TGCGCCAGCAGCTTGGTTTCTGGTGGGGGTGGCCGCACAGATACGCAGTATTTT
TRBV18,.,.,TRBJ2-3,CASAPRGQGGDTQYF,TGTGCCAGCGCCCCGCGGGGGCAGGGAGGAGATACGCAGTATTTT
TRBV28,.,TRBD2,TRBJ2-7,CASSQVAGLSSYEQYF,TGTGCCAGCAGCCAGGTAGCGGGCCTCTCCTCCTACGAGCAGTACTTC
TRBV11-3,few,.,TRBJ2-1,CASSQILTYNEQFF,TGTGCCAGCAGCCAAATCCTGACCTACAATGAGCAGTTCTTC
TRBV14,.,.,TRBJ1-1,CASSQGGGGNTEAFF,TGTGCCAGCAGCCAAGGGGGCGGAGGGAACACTGAAGCTTTCTTT
TRBV19,.,.,TRBJ1-1,CASSKALGTEAFF,TGTGCCAGTAGTAAGGCCCTGGGCACTGAAGCTTTCTTT
TRBV18,.,.,TRBJ2-3,CASSRSGDTQYF,TGTGCCAGCTCACGCTCCGGAGATACGCAGTATTTT
TRBV9,.,.,TRBJ1-5,CASSAGADSNQPQHF,TGTGCCAGCAGCGCAGGGGCAGATAGCAATCAGCCCCAGCATTTT
TRBV27,few,.,TRBJ2-5,CASSLRGYPQETQYF,TGTGCCAGCAGTTTAAGGGGTTACCCTCAAGAGACCCAGTACTTC
TRBV29-1,.,TRBD2,TRBJ2-1,CSVDGGGLAVYNEQFF,TGCAGCGTTGACGGGGGGGGACTAGCAGTCTACAATGAGCAGTTCTTC
TRBV5-1,.,TRBD1,TRBJ2-6,CASSLGDRETGANVLTF,TGCGCCAGCAGCTTGGGGGACAGGGAGACTGGGGCCAACGTCCTGACTTTC
TRBV11-3,.,.,TRBJ2-1,CASSRQGGSSNEQFF,TGTGCCAGCAGCCGCCAGGGAGGTAGTTCCAATGAGCAGTTCTTC
TRBV27,.,.,TRBJ2-3,CASKPMTATDTQYF,TGTGCCAGCAAACCCATGACCGCGACAGATACGCAGTATTTT
TRBV25-1,.,.,TRBJ1-2,CASMGTYYGYTF,TGTGCCAGCATGGGGACGTACTATGGCTACACCTTC
TRBV6-8,.,.,TRBJ1-2,CASSQSSDGGYTF,TGTGCCAGCAGCCAGTCATCAGATGGAGGCTACACCTTC
TRBV6-8,medium-sized,.,TRBJ1-1,CASRPVPGAPEAFF,TGTGCCAGCAGACCAGTTCCAGGGGCCCCTGAAGCTTTCTTT
TRBV6-7,.,.,TRBJ2-1,CASSYSEVNEQFF,TGTGCCAGCAGTTACTCGGAGGTCAATGAGCAGTTCTTC
TRBV29-1,.,.,TRBJ1-2,CSVLPTDIPNGYTF,TGCAGCGTTTTACCGACAGATATCCCGAATGGCTACACCTTC
TRBV18,.,TRBD1,TRBJ2-2,CASSPLFLPGGRWELFF,TGTGCCAGCTCACCACTTTTTCTTCCAGGGGGCCGGTGGGAGCTGTTTTTT